Here is one T cell receptor beta chain with its context. Its cognate antigen has yet to be identified. The input lacks base qualities; no much larger clone sits a single base away. The immunoSEQ Assay was used to sequence TCR beta CDR3 regions from DNA. For the original study's pipeline: T cell density was computed as TCR beta template counts normalized to usable DNA estimated by amplifying housekeeping genes. The preseqR package was used to estimate richness by extrapolating to 400,000 templates for PBMC samples and to 120,000 templates for tissue samples. Clonality was defined as one minus Pielou's evenness. Tissue-enriched TCRs were identified by differential abundance testing using productive amino-acid clonotypes, minimum total count 5 and alpha 0.1. The Jaccard Index and the Morisita Overlap Index were used to measure repertoire overlap between compartments. GLIPH grouped TCR beta CDR3s together with public tetramer-defined viral CDR3s, and a viral motif had to include at least three viral sequences and also show V-gene enrichment. Drawn from immuneACCESS, this table holds only the in-frame rearrangements with V and J called that TCRdb kept. Clones are partly lost; checked studies trace under half to an unresolved V gene and leave the rest unexplained. For V, J and clone size, that table is used; D and trimming come from the DNA. For this sample the table gives under 20,000 clones, of which roughly 86% were detected only once. The ten largest clonotypes hold roughly 27% of the sample.

The data are from a study of T cells in localized non-small cell lung cancer (dated by TCRdb to between 2020 and 2021). Describing the broader study: The study analyzed T cell repertoires of about 230 early-stage NSCLC patients, comparing tumors and uninvolved tumor-adjacent lungs. The cohort was made up of approximately 250 treatment-naive NSCLC patients whose localized lung tumors had been resected. The mean age of the NSCLC patients was less than 70 years, with fewer than 150 men and 85 to 110 women.

At diagnosis, peripheral blood, uninvolved tumor-adjacent lung and tumor were collected and were preserved as a mix of fresh-frozen and FFPE material. For TCR repertoire profiling, blood samples were analyzed as peripheral blood mononuclear cells. Trimming accounts for 4 bases at V and 7 bases at J, while the number of junction bases matched to no gene is 7. CDR1 and CDR2, looked up from the germline V gene (reference sequence), are SGHNT and YYREEE. The CDR3 covers 14 residues, taking in both the cysteine and the phenylalanine. The DNA shown is the 42-base CDR3, in frame from base 1. Here is what the overall study found, with its caveats: Higher T cell density in blood was associated with longer overall survival, whereas higher clonality in adjacent lung was associated with shorter survival. A median of around 60 of the top 100 tumor clones turned up in the paired uninvolved adjacent lung, and fewer than 35 of those clones also ranked among the top 100 of that same adjacent lung. Because multi-region sequencing of the tumors was not done, intratumor heterogeneity could not be ruled out. Because of the exploratory design, TCR variables were selected using unadjusted p-values without false-discovery rate correction. Uninvolved tumor-adjacent lung showed the highest T cell clonality, higher than tumor, which suggests more focused antigenic responses in the uninvolved tumor-adjacent lung.

The source was peripheral blood mononuclear cells, collected before any cancer treatment. The chain links TRBV5-4 with TRBJ1-1; 10 junctional bases match TRBD1. The clonotype originates from a male donor at least 60 years old with stage II lung adenocarcinoma. The CDR3 region: CASSIDRGQGEAFF. The nucleotides are TGTGCCAGCAGCATAGACAGGGGGCAGGGTGAAGCTTTCTTT.